Presented here are 23 T cell receptor beta chains from one specimen sequenced in a study of blood T cell repertoires in COVID-19. The repertoire was sequenced with immunoSEQ multiplex PCR; TCRdb's copy has only in-frame clones and lacks some. The sample gives 250,000 to 350,000 clones, around 90% of which show up once; approximately 4% is in the top ten. The sequenced sample consisted of PBMCs or T cells enriched from blood (not recorded which). The origin of the receptors is a woman under 30 with acute COVID-19.

This clone was detected once. The chain joins TRBV28 to TRBJ1-5; perhaps TRBD1 as D (5 bases). This CDR3 comprises 12 residues. V gave up 7 bases and J gave up 5 bases, with 9 bases separating them. Germline loops: CDR1 MDHEN, CDR2 SYDVKM. CDR3 nucleotide sequence: TGTGCCAGCACATTAGGGGATCAGCCCCAGCATTTT. This codes for CASTLGDQPQHF.

The V call is TRBV28, the J call TRBJ1-5; possible D gene TRBD1, 6 bases. V was clipped by 7 bases and J by 5 bases, with 15 bases between them. CDR1 MDHEN and CDR2 SYDVKM come from the germline V gene. This CDR3 contains 14 residues. As DNA, the CDR3 is TGTGCCAGCACCTACTTACAGGGCCATCAGCCCCAGCATTTT. It translates to CASTYLQGHQPQHF.

The V call is TRBV6-5, the J call TRBJ1-4; D not certain. CDR3 length: 14 amino acids. Deletions cut 6 bases from V and 4 bases from J, with 12 bases between. Germline assignment: CDR1 MNHEY and CDR2 SVGAGI. CDR3 amino acids: CASSHFRDNEKLFF. The DNA of the CDR3 is TGTGCCAGCAGCCACTTCCGGGATAATGAAAAACTGTTTTTT.

Here the CDR3 DNA reads TGTGCCAGCTCGCAGAGCGGGACAGGGGGAAGCGGCTACACCTTC. Translating gives CASSQSGTGGSGYTF. The gene calls are TRBV18 and TRBJ1-2; 11 bases agree with TRBD1. V lost 6 bases, J lost 8 bases, and 11 bases stayed unmatched. CDR3 size: 15 residues. Germline CDR1 is KGHSH and CDR2 is LQKENI.

The gene calls are TRBV11-3 and TRBJ2-5; 12 bases align to TRBD1. Trimming took 2 bases from V and 6 from J; bases not matched to a gene: 4. CDR1 is SGHNT, CDR2 YENEEA, per germline. The CDR3 is made up of 15 amino acids. CDR3 DNA sequence: TGTGCCAGCAGCTTAACGGGGACAGGGGGCAAGACCCAGTACTTC. It codes for CASSLTGTGGKTQYF.

The chain carries TRBV6-4 and TRBJ2-1, with 8 bases matching TRBD1. The germline gives CDR1 MRHNA, CDR2 SNTAGT. Losses at the gene ends were 3 bases for V and 7 bases for J; bases not matched to a gene: 5. The CDR3 runs to 14 residues. The CDR3 sequence is CASSDQGAGNEQFF. DNA of the CDR3: TGTGCCAGCAGTGATCAGGGGGCGGGGAATGAGCAGTTCTTC.

The chain employs TRBV7-3 and TRBJ2-2; 12 bases line up with TRBD2. This CDR3 contains 15 residues. Germline V CDR1 and CDR2: SGHTA, FQGTGA. V lost 4 bases to trimming and J lost 8 bases; unmatched junction nucleotides: 5. The CDR3 DNA reads TGTGCCAGCAGCTCTGGACTAGCGGGATCAGGGGAGCTGTTTTTT. Residues: CASSSGLAGSGELFF.

The rearrangement links TRBV7-2 to TRBJ1-6; D unresolved. The CDR3 covers 15 residues. The germline V gene encodes CDR1 SGHTA and CDR2 FQGNSA. Trimming left V 2 bases short and J 4 bases short, with 9 bases between. The CDR3 region is CASSLYAVYNSPLHF. The CDR3 DNA reads as TGTGCCAGCAGCTTATATGCAGTTTATAATTCACCCCTCCACTTT.

This chain joins TRBV28 and TRBJ1-2; 7 nucleotides match TRBD1. Trimming took 3 bases from V and 3 from J; bases not matched to a gene: 10. Per the germline V gene, CDR1 is MDHEN and CDR2 is SYDVKM. CDR3 length: 16 residues. The CDR3 region is CASSFVEGAPHYGYTF. Here the CDR3 DNA reads TGTGCCAGCAGTTTTGTTGAGGGGGCGCCTCACTATGGCTACACCTTC.

The chain couples TRBV3-1 (or the pseudogene TRBV3-2) to TRBJ2-1, with 12 positions matching TRBD2. This CDR3 is built from 15 residues. Germline CDR1 and CDR2: LGHDT and YNNKEL (reference sequence). The J segment lost 8 bases and the V segment lost 5 bases, leaving 7 bases of the junction unmatched. CDR3 loop: CASSYTGTSGYEQFF. The CDR3 DNA reads as TGTGCCAGCAGCTACACCGGGACTAGCGGGTATGAGCAGTTCTTC.

V gene TRBV5-1 combines with J gene TRBJ2-3; 9 nucleotides match TRBD1. The CDR3 loop spans 14 amino acids. J was trimmed by 11 bases and V by 2 bases; bases with no gene match: 9. CDR1 is SGHRS and CDR2 is YFSETQ in the germline V gene. The CDR3 region is CASSFTGQGRKQYF. The CDR3 DNA reads as TGCGCCAGCAGCTTTACGGGACAGGGCAGAAAGCAGTATTTT.

The chain recombines TRBV5-1 with TRBJ1-2; 11 bases are a match to TRBD1. The CDR3 runs 15 residues. V lost 4 bases, J lost 4 bases, and 6 bases stayed unmatched. The germline V gene encodes CDR1 SGHRS and CDR2 YFSETQ. In DNA form, the CDR3 reads TGCGCCAGCAGCGCCGGACAGGGGGCGAGCTATGGCTACACCTTC. As protein: CASSAGQGASYGYTF.

The rearrangement joins TRBV4-1 to TRBJ2-7, with TRBD2 identical over 11 bases. V gave up 3 bases and J gave up 2 bases; unmatched junction bases: 6. Germline V gene lookup returns CDR1 MGHRA and CDR2 YSYEKL. This CDR3 region has 16 residues. CDR3 sequence (DNA): TGCGCCAGCAGCCAGATTGGGACTAGCGGAACCTACGAGCAGTACTTC. Protein product: CASSQIGTSGTYEQYF.

V usage is TRBV4-2 and J usage is TRBJ2-3; weak D call: TRBD2 (6 bases). Germline V CDR1 and CDR2: LGHNA, YNFKEQ. Trimming took off 1 base at V and 4 bases at J, with 12 bases between the two ends. The CDR3 contains 15 residues. In DNA form, the CDR3 reads TGTGCCAGCAGCCAAGTAATCAGGGAGGCAGATACGCAGTATTTT. It codes for CASSQVIREADTQYF.

The rearrangement links TRBV9 to TRBJ1-1; no reliable D call. V lost 0 bases to trimming and J lost 6 bases, with 12 bases between them. The germline CDR1 and CDR2 sequences are SGDLS and YYNGEE. The CDR3 spans 14 residues. CDR3 nucleotide sequence: TGTGCCAGCAGCGTAGGAGGGTTCGGGCCTGAAGCTTTCTTT. Residues: CASSVGGFGPEAFF.

The count of this clone is one. This chain connects TRBV20-1 to TRBJ1-2; D gene uncertain. Germline loops: CDR1 DFQATT, CDR2 SNEGSKA (reference sequence). Trimming removed 3 bases at V and 0 bases at J, with 5 bases between. The CDR3 sequence is 12 residues long. The CDR3 nucleotides are TGCAGTGCTAGTGCATCTAACTATGGCTACACCTTC. Amino acid sequence: CSASASNYGYTF.

The J gene is TRBJ2-3, the V gene TRBV28; TRBD1 agrees at 7 bases. V lost 6 bases to trimming and J lost 2 bases; unmatched junction nucleotides: 14. CDR1 and CDR2 (germline): MDHEN, SYDVKM. The CDR3 sequence is 17 residues long. CDR3 protein: CASRPPPGTDYTDTQYF. The DNA for the CDR3 is TGTGCCAGCAGGCCGCCACCCGGGACAGACTACACAGATACGCAGTATTTT.

As DNA, the CDR3 is TGTGCCAGCTCACCGCGGACAGGGGAAAACAATGAGCAGTTCTTC. Translated, it gives CASSPRTGENNEQFF. The genes are TRBV18 and TRBJ2-1, with 9 bases lining up with TRBD1. Germline V gives CDR1 KGHSH, CDR2 LQKENI. The CDR3 length is 15 residues. Losses at the gene ends were 3 bases for V and 5 bases for J; bases not matched to a gene: 5.

The chain has TRBV28 and TRBJ1-1; D remains ambiguous. Germline V gene sequence: CDR1 MDHEN, CDR2 SYDVKM. The CDR3 has 13 residues. V lost 3 bases and J 0 bases, leaving 5 bases between the germline ends. CDR3 in amino acids: CASSFSVNTEAFF. In nucleotides, the CDR3 is TGTGCCAGCAGTTTCTCCGTGAACACTGAAGCTTTCTTT. Based on the CDR3 plus reference TRBV28 and TRBJ1-1, the full variable domain is DVKVTQSSRYLVKRTGEKVFLECVQDMDHENMFWYRQDPGLGLRLIYFSYDVKMKEKGDIPEGYSVSREKKERFSLILESASTNQTSMYLCASSFSVNTEAFFGQGTRLTVV.

The V call is TRBV5-6, the J call TRBJ1-1; 10 bases map to TRBD1. Germline CDR1 reads SGHDT; CDR2 reads YYEEEE. The CDR3 has 13 residues. Unmatched junction bases numbered 3, after V lost 3 bases and J lost 7 bases. CDR3 coding DNA: TGTGCCAGCAGCTCGGGACAGGGGTTTGAAGCTTTCTTT. It is translated as CASSSGQGFEAFF.

The chain employs TRBV19 and TRBJ2-3; TRBD2 agrees at 9 bases. V lost 5 bases, J lost 7 bases, and 16 bases stayed unmatched. CDR3 length: 17 amino acids. The germline CDR1 and CDR2 sequences are LNHDA and SQIVND (reference sequence). The CDR3 sequence: CASSPGTLAGMVYTQYF. For the CDR3, the DNA is TGTGCCAGTAGTCCAGGGACTCTAGCGGGGATGGTTTATACGCAGTATTTT.

The CDR3 nucleotides read TGTGCCAGCAGTTACGGAGCCACCTACGAGCAGTACTTC. Residues: CASSYGATYEQYF. The rearrangement links TRBV6-2 or TRBV6-3 to TRBJ2-7; D not certain. The CDR3 length is 13 residues. From germline, CDR1 is MNHEY and CDR2 SVGEGT. V lost 2 bases and J lost 2, with 7 bases in between.

This chain connects TRBV6-5 to TRBJ1-1; 11 bases line up with TRBD1. The CDR3 is made up of 14 amino acids. V trimming: 5 bases; J trimming: 3 bases; junction bases outside the gene matches: 2. Germline V CDR1 and CDR2: MNHEY, SVGAGI. This chain's CDR3 is CASSTDRGHTEAFF. DNA for the CDR3: TGTGCCAGCAGTACGGACAGGGGGCACACTGAAGCTTTCTTT.